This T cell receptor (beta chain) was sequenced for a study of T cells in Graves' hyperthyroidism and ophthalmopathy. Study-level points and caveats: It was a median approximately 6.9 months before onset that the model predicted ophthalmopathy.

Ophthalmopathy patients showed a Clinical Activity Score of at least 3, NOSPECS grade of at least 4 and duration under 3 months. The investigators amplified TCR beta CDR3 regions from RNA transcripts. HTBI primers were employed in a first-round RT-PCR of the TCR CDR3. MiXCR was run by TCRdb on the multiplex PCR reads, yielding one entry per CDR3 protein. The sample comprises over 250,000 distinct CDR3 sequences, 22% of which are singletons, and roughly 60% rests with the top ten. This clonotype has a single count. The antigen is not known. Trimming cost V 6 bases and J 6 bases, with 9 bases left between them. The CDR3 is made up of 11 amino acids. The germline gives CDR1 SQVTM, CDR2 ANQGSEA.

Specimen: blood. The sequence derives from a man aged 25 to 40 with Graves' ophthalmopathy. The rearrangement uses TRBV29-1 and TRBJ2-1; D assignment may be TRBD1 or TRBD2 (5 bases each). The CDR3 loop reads CSVGAFNEQFF. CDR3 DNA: TGCAGCGTCGGGGCCTTCAATGAGCAGTTCTTC.